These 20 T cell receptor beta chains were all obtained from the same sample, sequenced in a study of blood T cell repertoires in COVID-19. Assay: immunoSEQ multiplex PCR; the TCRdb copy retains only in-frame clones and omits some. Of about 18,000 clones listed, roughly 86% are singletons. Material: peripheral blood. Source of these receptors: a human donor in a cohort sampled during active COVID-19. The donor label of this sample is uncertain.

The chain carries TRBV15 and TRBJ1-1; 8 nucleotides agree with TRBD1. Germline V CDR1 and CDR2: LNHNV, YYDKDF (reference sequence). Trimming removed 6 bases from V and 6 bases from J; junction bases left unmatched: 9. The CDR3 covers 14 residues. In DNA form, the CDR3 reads TGTGCCACCAGGGAAGGCAGGGGGCTGTCTGAAGCTTTCTTT. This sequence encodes CATREGRGLSEAFF.

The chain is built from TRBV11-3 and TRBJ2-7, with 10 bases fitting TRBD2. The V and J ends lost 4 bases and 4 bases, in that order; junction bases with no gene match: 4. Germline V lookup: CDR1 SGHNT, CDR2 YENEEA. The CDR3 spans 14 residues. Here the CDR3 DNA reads TGTGCCAGCAGCTCCGGACTAGCGGAGTACGAGCAGTACTTC. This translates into CASSSGLAEYEQYF.

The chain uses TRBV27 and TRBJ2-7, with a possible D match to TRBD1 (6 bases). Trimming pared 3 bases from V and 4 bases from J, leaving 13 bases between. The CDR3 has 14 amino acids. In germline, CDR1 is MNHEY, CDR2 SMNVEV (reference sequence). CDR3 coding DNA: TGTGCCAGCAGTTTTGACAGGAAGACATACGAGCAGTACTTC. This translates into CASSFDRKTYEQYF.

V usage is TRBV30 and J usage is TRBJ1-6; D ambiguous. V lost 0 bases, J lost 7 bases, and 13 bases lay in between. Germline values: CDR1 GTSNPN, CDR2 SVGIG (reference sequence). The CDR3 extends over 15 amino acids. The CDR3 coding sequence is TGTGCCTGGAGTGTACTTGAGGTCGGGAATTCACCCCTCCACTTT. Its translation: CAWSVLEVGNSPLHF.

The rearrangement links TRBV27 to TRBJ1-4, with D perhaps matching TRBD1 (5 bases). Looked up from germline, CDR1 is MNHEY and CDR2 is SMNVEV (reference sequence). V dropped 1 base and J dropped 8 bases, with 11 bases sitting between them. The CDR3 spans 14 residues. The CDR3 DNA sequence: TGTGCCAGCAGTTTATTCGGGGGACGGGAAAAACTGTTTTTT. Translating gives CASSLFGGREKLFF. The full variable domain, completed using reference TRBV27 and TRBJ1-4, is EAQVTQNPRYLITVTGKKLTVTCSQNMNHEYMSWYRQDPGLGLRQIYYSMNVEVTDKGDVPEGYKVSRKEKRNFPLILESPSPNQTSLYFCASSLFGGREKLFFGSGTQLSVL.

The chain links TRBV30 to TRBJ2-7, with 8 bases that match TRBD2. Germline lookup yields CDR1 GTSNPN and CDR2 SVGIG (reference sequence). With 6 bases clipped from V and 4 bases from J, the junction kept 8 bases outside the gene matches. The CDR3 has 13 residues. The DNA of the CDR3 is TGTGCCTGCTCCGGGACTAGTAAGTACGAGCAGTACTTC. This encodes CACSGTSKYEQYF.

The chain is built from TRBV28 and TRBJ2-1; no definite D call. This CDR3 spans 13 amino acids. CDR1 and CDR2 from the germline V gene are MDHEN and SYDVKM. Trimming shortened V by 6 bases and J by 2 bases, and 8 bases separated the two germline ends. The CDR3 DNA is TGTGCCAGCAGCCTAGACGCCTACAATGAGCAGTTCTTC. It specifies CASSLDAYNEQFF.

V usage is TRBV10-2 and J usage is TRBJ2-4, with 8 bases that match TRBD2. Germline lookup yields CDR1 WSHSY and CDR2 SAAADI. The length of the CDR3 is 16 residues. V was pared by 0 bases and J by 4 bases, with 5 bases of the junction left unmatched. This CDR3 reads CASSESSREVKNIQYF. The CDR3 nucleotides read TGCGCCAGCAGTGAGTCGTCGCGGGAGGTTAAAAACATTCAGTACTTC.

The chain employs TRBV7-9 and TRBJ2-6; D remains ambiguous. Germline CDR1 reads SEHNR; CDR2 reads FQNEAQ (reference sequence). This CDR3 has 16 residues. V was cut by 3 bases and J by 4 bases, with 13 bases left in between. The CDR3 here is CASSFQTPTGANVLTF. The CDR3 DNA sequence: TGTGCCAGCAGCTTCCAGACTCCTACCGGGGCCAACGTCCTGACTTTC.

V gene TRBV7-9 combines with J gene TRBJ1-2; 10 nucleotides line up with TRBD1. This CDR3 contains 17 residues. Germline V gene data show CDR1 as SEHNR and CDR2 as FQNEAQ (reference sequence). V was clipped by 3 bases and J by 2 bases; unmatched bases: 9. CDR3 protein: CASSFIPGQGTNYGYTF. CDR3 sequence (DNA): TGTGCCAGCAGCTTTATCCCGGGACAGGGGACCAACTATGGCTACACCTTC. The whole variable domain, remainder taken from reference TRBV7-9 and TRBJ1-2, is DTGVSQNPRHKITKRGQNVTFRCDPISEHNRLYWYRQTLGQGPEFLTYFQNEAQLEKSRLLSDRFSAERPKGSFSTLEIQRTEQGDSAMYLCASSFIPGQGTNYGYTFGSGTRLTVV.

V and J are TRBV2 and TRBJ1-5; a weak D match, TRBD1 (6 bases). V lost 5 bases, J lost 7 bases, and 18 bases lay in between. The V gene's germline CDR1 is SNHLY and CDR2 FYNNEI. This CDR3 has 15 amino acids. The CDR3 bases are TGTGCCAGCAGTAAAGGGGGGCAAGTCAGCCAGCCCCAGCATTTT. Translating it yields CASSKGGQVSQPQHF.

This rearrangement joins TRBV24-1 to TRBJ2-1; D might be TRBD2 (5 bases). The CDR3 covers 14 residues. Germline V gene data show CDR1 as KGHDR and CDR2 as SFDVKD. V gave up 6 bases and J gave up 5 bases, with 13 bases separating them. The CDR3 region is CATSQSGENNEQFF. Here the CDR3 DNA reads TGTGCCACCAGTCAAAGCGGAGAGAACAATGAGCAGTTCTTC.

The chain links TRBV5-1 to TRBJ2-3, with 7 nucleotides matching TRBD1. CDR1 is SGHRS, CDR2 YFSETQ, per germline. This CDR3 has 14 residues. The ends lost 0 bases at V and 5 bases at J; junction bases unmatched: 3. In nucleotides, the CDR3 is TGCGCCAGCAGCTTGGAGGGGGCAGGAGATACGCAGTATTTT. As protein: CASSLEGAGDTQYF.

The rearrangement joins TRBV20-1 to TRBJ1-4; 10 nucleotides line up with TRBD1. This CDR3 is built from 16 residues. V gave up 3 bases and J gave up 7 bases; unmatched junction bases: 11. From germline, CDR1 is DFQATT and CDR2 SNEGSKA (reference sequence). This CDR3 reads CSASLDRGRWSEKLFF. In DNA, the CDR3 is TGCAGTGCTAGTTTGGACAGGGGGAGGTGGAGTGAAAAACTGTTTTTT.

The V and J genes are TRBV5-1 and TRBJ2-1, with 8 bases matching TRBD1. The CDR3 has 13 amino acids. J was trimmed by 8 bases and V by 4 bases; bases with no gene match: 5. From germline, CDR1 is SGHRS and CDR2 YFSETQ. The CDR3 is CASSVQGVDEQFF. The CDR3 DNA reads TGCGCCAGCAGCGTACAGGGGGTTGATGAGCAGTTCTTC.

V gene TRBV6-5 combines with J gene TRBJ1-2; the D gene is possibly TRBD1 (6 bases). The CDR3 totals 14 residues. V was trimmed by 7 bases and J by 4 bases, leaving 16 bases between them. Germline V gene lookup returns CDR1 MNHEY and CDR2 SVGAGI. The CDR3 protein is CASKTRGVIYGYTF. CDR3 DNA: TGTGCCAGCAAAACCAGGGGAGTTATCTATGGCTACACCTTC.

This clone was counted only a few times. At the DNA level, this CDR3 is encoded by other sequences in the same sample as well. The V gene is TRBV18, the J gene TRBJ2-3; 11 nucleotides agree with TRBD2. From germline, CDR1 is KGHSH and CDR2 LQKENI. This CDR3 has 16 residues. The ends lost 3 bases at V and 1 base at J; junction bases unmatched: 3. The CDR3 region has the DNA TGTGCCAGCTCACCCGGGACTAGCGGCCGCACAGATACGCAGTATTTT. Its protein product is CASSPGTSGRTDTQYF.

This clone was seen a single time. The CDR3 protein is CASSGTGDQPQHF. The CDR3 DNA follows: TGTGCCAGCAGTGGGACAGGGGATCAGCCCCAGCATTTT. The genes are TRBV2 and TRBJ1-5, with 9 bases that match TRBD1. V gave up 4 bases and J gave up 5 bases; unmatched junction bases: 0. The CDR3 runs 13 residues. Germline V gene sequence: CDR1 SNHLY, CDR2 FYNNEI. Full variable domain (missing parts from reference TRBV2 and TRBJ1-5): EPEVTQTPSHQVTQMGQEVILRCVPISNHLYFYWYRQILGQKVEFLVSFYNNEISEKSEIFDDQFSVERPDGSNFTLKIRSTKLEDSAMYFCASSGTGDQPQHFGDGTRLSIL.

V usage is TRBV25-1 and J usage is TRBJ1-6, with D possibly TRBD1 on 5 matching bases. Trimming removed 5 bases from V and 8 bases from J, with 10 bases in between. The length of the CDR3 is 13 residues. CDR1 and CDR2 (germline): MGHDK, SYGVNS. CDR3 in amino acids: CASSFGGDSPLHF. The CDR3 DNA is TGTGCCAGCAGTTTCGGGGGGGATTCACCCCTCCACTTT.

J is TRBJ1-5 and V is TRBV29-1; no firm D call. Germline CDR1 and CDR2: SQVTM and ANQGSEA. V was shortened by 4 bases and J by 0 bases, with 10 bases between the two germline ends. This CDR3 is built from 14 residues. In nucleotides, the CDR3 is TGCAGCGTTGGACTAGGGCATAGCAATCAGCCCCAGCATTTT. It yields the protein CSVGLGHSNQPQHF.